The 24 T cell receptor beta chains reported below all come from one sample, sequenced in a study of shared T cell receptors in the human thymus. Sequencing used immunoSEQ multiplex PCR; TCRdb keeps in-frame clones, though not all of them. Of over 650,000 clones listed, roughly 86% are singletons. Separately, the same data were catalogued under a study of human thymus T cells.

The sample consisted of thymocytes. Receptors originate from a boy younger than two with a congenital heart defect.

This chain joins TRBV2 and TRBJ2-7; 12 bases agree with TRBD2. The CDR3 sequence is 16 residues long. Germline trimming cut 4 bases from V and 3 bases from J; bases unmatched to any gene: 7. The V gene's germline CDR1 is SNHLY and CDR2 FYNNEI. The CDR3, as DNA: TGTGCCAGCAGTGTTTCGAGGACTAGCGGGATCTACGAGCAGTACTTC. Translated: CASSVSRTSGIYEQYF.

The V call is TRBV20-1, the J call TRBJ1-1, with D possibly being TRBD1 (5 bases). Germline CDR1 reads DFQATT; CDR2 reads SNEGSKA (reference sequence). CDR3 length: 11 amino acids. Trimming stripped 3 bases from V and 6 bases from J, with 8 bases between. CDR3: CSASGGAEAFF. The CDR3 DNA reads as TGCAGTGCTAGTGGGGGGGCTGAAGCTTTCTTT.

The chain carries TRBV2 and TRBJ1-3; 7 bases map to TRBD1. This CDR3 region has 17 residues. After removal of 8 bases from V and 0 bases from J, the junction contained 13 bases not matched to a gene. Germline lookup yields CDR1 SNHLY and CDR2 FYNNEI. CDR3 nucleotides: TGTGCCAGCGCCCCGCGACAACAGGGGAGCTCTGGAAACACCATATATTTT. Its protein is CASAPRQQGSSGNTIYF.

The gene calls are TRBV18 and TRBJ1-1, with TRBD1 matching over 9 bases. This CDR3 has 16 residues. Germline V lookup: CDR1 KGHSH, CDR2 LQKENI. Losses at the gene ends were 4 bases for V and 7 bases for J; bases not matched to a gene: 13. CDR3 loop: CASSLRDRVLNREAFF. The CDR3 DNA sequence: TGTGCCAGCTCACTCCGGGACAGGGTTTTAAATCGTGAAGCTTTCTTT.

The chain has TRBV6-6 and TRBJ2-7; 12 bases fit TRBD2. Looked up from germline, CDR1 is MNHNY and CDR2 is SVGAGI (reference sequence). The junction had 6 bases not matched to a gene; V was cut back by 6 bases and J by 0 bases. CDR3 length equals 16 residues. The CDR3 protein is CASSPGLAGHSYEQYF. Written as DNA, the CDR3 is TGTGCCAGCAGCCCTGGACTAGCGGGGCACTCCTACGAGCAGTACTTC.

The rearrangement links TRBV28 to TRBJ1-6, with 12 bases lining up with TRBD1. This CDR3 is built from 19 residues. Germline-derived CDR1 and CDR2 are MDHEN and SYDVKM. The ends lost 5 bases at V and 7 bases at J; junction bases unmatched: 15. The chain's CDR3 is CASSTNTGDRGRINSPLHF. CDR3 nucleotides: TGTGCCAGCAGTACCAATACCGGGGACAGGGGGCGCATCAATTCACCCCTCCACTTT.

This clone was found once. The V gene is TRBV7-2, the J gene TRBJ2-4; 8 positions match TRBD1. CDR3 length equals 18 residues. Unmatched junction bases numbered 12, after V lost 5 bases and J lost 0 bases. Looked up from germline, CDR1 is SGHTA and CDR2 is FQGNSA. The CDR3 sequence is CASSPDRGRLGAKNIQYF. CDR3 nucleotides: TGTGCCAGCAGCCCAGACAGGGGTCGGCTGGGAGCCAAAAACATTCAGTACTTC.

In DNA, the CDR3 is TGTGCCAGCAGTGCGGAACAGGGTGGAGGTTCACCCCTCCACTTT. It specifies CASSAEQGGGSPLHF. The V gene is TRBV6-1, the J gene TRBJ1-6; perhaps TRBD1 as D (6 bases). Germline loops: CDR1 MNHNS, CDR2 SASEGT. Trimming cost V 4 bases and J 9 bases, with 16 bases left between them. This CDR3 has 15 amino acids.

The CDR3 loop is CASSQGGGGWETQYF. CDR3 bases: TGCGCCAGCAGCCAAGGGGGGGGAGGGTGGGAGACCCAGTACTTC. This rearrangement joins TRBV4-1 to TRBJ2-5; 7 nucleotides line up with TRBD2. The CDR3 length is 15 residues. V gave up 1 base and J gave up 5 bases; unmatched junction bases: 7. Germline V lookup: CDR1 MGHRA, CDR2 YSYEKL.

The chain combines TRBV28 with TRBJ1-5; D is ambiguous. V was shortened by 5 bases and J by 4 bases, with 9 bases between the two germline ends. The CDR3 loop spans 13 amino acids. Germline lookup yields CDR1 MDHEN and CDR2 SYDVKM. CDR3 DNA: TGTGCCAGCAGTGCGCCGGGAAATCAGCCCCAGCATTTT. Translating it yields CASSAPGNQPQHF.

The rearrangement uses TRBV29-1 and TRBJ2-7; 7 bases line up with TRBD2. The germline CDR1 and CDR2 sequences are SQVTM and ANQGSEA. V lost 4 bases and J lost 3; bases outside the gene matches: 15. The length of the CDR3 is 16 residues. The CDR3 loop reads CSVAPTRASGNYEQYF. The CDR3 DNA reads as TGCAGCGTTGCACCCACCCGGGCTAGCGGTAACTACGAGCAGTACTTC.

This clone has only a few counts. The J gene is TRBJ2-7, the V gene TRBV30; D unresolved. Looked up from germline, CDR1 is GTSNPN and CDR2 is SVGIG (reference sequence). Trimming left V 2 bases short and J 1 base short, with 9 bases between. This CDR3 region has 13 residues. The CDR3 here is CAWSSNSSYEQYF. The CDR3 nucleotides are TGTGCCTGGAGTTCGAACAGTTCCTACGAGCAGTACTTC.

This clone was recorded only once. The CDR3 loop is CSVEVGRVSEQYF. In nucleotides, the CDR3 is TGCAGCGTTGAAGTCGGCAGGGTGAGCGAGCAGTACTTC. This rearrangement joins TRBV29-1 to TRBJ2-7; TRBD1 is a possible D gene (5 bases). Germline lookup yields CDR1 SQVTM and CDR2 ANQGSEA. V was pared by 1 base and J by 6 bases, with 13 bases between. This CDR3 region has 13 residues.

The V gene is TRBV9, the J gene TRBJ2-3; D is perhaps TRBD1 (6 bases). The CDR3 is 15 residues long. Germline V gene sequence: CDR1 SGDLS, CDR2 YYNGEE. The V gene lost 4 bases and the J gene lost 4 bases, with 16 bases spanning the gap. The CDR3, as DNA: TGTGCCAGCAGCCCCCGACAGGCGGCGGCAGATACGCAGTATTTT. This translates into CASSPRQAAADTQYF.

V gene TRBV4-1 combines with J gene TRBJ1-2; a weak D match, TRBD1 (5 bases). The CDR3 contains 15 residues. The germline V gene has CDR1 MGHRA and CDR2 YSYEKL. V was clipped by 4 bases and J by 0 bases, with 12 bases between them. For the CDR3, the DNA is TGCGCCAGCAGCCCTAGGACGGACACTAACTATGGCTACACCTTC. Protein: CASSPRTDTNYGYTF.

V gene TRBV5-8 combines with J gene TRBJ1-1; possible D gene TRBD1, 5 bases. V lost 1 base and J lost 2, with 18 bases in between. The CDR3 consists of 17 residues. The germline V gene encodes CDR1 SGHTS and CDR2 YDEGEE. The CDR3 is CASSLWVAGPFNTEAFF. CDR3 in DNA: TGTGCCAGCAGCTTGTGGGTTGCGGGACCCTTTAACACTGAAGCTTTCTTT.

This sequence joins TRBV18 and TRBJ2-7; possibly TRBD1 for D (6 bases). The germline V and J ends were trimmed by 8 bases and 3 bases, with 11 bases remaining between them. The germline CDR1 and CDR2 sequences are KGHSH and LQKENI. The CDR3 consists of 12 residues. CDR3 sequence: CASVRGGYEQYF. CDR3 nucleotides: TGTGCCAGCGTGCGAGGGGGCTACGAGCAGTACTTC.

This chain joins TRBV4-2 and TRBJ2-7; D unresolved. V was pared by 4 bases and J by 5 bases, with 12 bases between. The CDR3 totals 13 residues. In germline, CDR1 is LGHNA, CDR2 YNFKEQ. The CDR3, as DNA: TGTGCCAGCAGCCCCTGGGCCCGAGACGAGCAGTACTTC. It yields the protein CASSPWARDEQYF.

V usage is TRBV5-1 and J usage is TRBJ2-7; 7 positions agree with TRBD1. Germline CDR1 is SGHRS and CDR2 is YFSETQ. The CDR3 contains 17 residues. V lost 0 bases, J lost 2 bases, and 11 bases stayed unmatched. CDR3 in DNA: TGCGCCAGCAGCTTGGGAACCTCGACAGGGCCGGCCTACGAGCAGTACTTC. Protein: CASSLGTSTGPAYEQYF.

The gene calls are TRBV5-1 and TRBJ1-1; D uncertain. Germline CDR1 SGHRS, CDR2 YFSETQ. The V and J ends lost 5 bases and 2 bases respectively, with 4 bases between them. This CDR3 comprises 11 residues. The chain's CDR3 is CASRYNTEAFF. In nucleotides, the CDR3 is TGCGCCAGCAGATATAACACTGAAGCTTTCTTT. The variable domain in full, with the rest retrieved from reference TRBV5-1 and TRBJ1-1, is KAGVTQTPRYLIKTRGQQVTLSCSPISGHRSVSWYQQTPGQGLQFLFEYFSETQRNKGNFPGRFSGRQFSNSRSEMNVSTLELGDSALYLCASRYNTEAFFGQGTRLTVV.

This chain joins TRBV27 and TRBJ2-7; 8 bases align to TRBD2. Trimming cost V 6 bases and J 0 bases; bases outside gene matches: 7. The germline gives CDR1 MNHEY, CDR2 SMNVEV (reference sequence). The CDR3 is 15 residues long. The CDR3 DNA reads TGTGCCAGCAGGGCCCGGGAGGGGATCTCCTACGAGCAGTACTTC. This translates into CASRAREGISYEQYF.

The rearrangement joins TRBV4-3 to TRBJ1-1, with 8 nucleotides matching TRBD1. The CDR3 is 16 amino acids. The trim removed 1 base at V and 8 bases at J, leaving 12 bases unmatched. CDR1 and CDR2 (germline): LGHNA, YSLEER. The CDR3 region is CASSQGRDRQIREAFF. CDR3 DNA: TGCGCCAGCAGCCAAGGAAGGGACAGGCAAATTCGGGAAGCTTTCTTT.

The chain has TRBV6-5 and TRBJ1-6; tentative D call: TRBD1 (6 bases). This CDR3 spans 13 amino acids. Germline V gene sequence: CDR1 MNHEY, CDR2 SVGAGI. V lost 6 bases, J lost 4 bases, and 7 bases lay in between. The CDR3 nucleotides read TGTGCCAGCAGAACAGGGTATAATTCACCCCTCCACTTT. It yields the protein CASRTGYNSPLHF.

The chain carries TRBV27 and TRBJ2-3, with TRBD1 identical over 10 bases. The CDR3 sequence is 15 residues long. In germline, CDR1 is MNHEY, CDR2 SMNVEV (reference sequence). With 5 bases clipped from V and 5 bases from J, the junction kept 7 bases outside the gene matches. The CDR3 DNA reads TGTGCCAGCAGTACGGGGACAGGGGTGTTAGATACGCAGTATTTT. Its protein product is CASSTGTGVLDTQYF.